This TCR beta chain was recovered during a study of Graves' ophthalmopathy and Graves' hyperthyroidism. Unmatched junction bases numbered 12, after V lost 4 bases and J lost 0 bases. Germline loops: CDR1 SGHRS, CDR2 YFSETQ. The CDR3 is 17 amino acids. Details on this clonotype: Its antigen is still unknown.

Beta-chain TCR CDR3 regions were amplified from RNA transcripts. The workflow started with a first-round RT-PCR run with HTBI primers and then moved on to a second-round multiplex PCR. MiXCR was run by TCRdb on the multiplex PCR reads, yielding one entry per CDR3 protein. This table holds 660,000 or so distinct CDR3 sequences, 35% to 50% found once. Study outcomes and limitations: Most expanded clonotypes in thyroid above 0.001 frequency also showed up in blood.

PBMCs were isolated from a roughly 9.3 ml sample of fresh peripheral blood. The origin of this receptor is an adult man with Graves' ophthalmopathy. The genes are TRBV5-1 and TRBJ1-1; 7 nucleotides align to TRBD1. Sequencing was done on a sample of peripheral blood. This CDR3 is CASSLNRDSRLNTEAFF. In DNA form, the CDR3 reads TGCGCCAGCAGCCTAAACAGGGACAGTCGGTTGAACACTGAAGCTTTCTTT.